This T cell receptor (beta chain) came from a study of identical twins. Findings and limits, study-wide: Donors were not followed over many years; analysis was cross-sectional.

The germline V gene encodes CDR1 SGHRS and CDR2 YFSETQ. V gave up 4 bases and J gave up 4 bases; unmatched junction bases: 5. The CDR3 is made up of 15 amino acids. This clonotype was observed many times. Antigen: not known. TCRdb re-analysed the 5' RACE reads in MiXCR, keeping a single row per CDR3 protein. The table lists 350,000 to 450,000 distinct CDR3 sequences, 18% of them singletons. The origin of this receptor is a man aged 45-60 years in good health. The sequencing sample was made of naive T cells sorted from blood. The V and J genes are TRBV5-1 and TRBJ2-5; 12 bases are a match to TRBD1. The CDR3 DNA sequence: TGCGCCAGCAGCCCCGGGACAGGGGGCGCAGAGACCCAGTACTTC. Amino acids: CASSPGTGGAETQYF. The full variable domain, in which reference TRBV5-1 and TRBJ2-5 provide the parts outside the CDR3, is KAGVTQTPRYLIKTRGQQVTLSCSPISGHRSVSWYQQTPGQGLQFLFEYFSETQRNKGNFPGRFSGRQFSNSRSEMNVSTLELGDSALYLCASSPGTGGAETQYFGPGTRLLVL.